The clone carrying this TCR beta chain was observed a single time. With 0 bases clipped from V and 4 bases from J, the junction kept 9 bases outside the gene matches. The V gene's germline CDR1 is SGHDN and CDR2 FVKESK. The CDR3 is 18 amino acids. Sequencing used immunoSEQ multiplex PCR; TCRdb keeps in-frame clones, though not all of them. This table has 200,000 to 250,000 clones, around 82% appearing once. The sample belongs to a study of blood T cell repertoires in COVID-19. Living in about two dozen US areas, the participants were between about 18 and 95 years of age. Cohorts were determined from participant-reported clinical history. Exposed enrollees encountered a COVID-19 case at some point within 2 weeks before study entry.

V usage is TRBV14 and J usage is TRBJ2-6, with 7 bases that match TRBD1. The sequence was obtained from a woman between 40 and 50 years old who had been exposed to COVID-19. Material: PBMCs or T cells enriched from blood (not recorded which). The CDR3 spells CASSQERGGASGANVLTF. In nucleotides, the CDR3 is TGTGCCAGCAGCCAAGAAAGAGGGGGCGCATCCGGGGCCAACGTCCTGACTTTC.